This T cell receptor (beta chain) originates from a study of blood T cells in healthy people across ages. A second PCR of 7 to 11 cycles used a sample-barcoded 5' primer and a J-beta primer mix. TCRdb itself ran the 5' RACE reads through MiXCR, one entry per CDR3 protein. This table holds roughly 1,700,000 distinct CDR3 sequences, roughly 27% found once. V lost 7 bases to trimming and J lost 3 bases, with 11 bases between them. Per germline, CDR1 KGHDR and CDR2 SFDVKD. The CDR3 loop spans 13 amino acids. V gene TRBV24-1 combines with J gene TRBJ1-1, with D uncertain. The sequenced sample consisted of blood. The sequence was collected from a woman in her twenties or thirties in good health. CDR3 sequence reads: CATRASFDTEAFF. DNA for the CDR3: TGTGCCACCAGAGCCTCTTTCGACACTGAAGCTTTCTTT.